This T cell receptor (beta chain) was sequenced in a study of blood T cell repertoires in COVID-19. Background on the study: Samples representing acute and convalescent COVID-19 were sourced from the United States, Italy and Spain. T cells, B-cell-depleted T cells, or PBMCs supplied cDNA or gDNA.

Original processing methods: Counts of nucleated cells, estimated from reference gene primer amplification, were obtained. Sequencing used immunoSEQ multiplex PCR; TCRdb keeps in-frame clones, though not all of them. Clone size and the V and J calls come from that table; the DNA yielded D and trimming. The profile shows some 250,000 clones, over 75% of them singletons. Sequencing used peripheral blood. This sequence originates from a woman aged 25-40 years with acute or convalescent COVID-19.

CDR3: CASSQDRTEAFF. Here the CDR3 DNA reads TGTGCCAGCAGCCAAGATCGGACTGAAGCTTTCTTT. The chain carries TRBV14 and TRBJ1-1; D ambiguous. CDR3 length equals 12 residues. CDR1 and CDR2 from the germline V gene are SGHDN and FVKESK. The ends were cut back, 0 bases at V and 5 bases at J, with 4 bases in the middle. Together with reference TRBV14 and TRBJ1-1, the CDR3 gives the full variable domain: EAGVTQFPSHSVIEKGQTVTLRCDPISGHDNLYWYRRVMGKEIKFLLHFVKESKQDESGMPNNRFLAERTGGTYSTLKVQPAELEDSGVYFCASSQDRTEAFFGQGTRLTVV.